The 18 T cell receptor beta chains reported below all come from one sample, sequenced in a study of tumor-infiltrating lymphocytes in primary liver carcinoma. It was from approximately 20-30 mg of unsorted bulk tissue that RNA and DNA were co-extracted. TCR beta cDNA came from about 450 ng total RNA, primed with a constant-region primer. Sequencing libraries for TCR beta derived from three nested multiplex PCR rounds that used slightly modified ARM-PCR. Two initial PCR rounds of about 11 cycles each paired TRBV1-TRBV30 forward primers with a C-beta reverse primer. Using its own MiXCR run on the multiplex PCR reads, TCRdb lists one record per CDR3 protein. The profile shows approximately 40,000 distinct CDR3 sequences, roughly 73% of them singletons. Sequencing input: liver tumor tissue from sampling region 2. Documented subset: tumor region T2, inferior pole. The receptors originated from a man aged 40-50 years with primary liver carcinoma and hepatitis B virus infection.

As concerns this clonotype: A junction end diverges from the germline sequence, so it may reflect a read error. The genes are TRBV7-8 and TRBJ2-7, with 7 bases fitting TRBD2. In germline, CDR1 is SGHVS, CDR2 FQNEAQ. CDR3 length: 15 amino acids. CDR3 residues: CASRVIAGSRGEQYF. The CDR3 region has the DNA TGTGCCAGCAGAGTAATCGCGGGGAGCCGGGGGGAGCAATACTTC.

This clonotype was recorded only once. Germline and junction disagree at one end, which may indicate a read error. The chain joins TRBV6-1 to TRBJ1-5; tentatively, D is TRBD1 (5 bases). The V gene's germline CDR1 is MNHNS and CDR2 SASEGT. CDR3 length: 13 amino acids. Written as DNA, the CDR3 is TGTGCCAGCAATGAGGGGTGGGTCAGACCCCAGCTTTTT. It translates to CASNEGWVRPQLF.

On this clonotype: The junction departs from the called germline gene at one end, perhaps through a read error. The chain recombines TRBV11-2 with TRBJ2-1; possibly TRBD2 for D (5 bases). The length of the CDR3 is 14 residues. The germline gives CDR1 SGHAT, CDR2 FQNNGV. CDR3 region: CASSLPGFNNEQFF. The DNA of the CDR3 is TGTGCTAGCAGCTTGCCGGGGTTCAACAATGAGCAGTTCTTC.

For this clonotype: Sequence at one end of the junction differs from germline and may be a read error. The gene calls are TRBV6-6 and TRBJ2-7, with a possible D match to TRBD2 (6 bases). CDR1 is MNHNY, CDR2 SVGAGI, per germline (reference sequence). CDR3 size: 12 residues. The CDR3 reads CVSSLGAGEQYF. The DNA of the CDR3 is TGTGTCAGCAGCCTCGGAGCGGGCGAGCAGTACTTC.

This clonotype was observed a single time. An end of the junction does not agree with germline; a read error may underlie this. The chain links TRBV11-2 to TRBJ2-7, with TRBD2 matching over 8 bases. Germline V gene data show CDR1 as SGHAT and CDR2 as FQNNGV. CDR3 size: 18 residues. CDR3 DNA sequence: TGTGCCAGCAGCTCTGAGGGGACTAGAGGGAGGGCTTCATACGTGCAGTACTTC. It translates to CASSSEGTRGRASYVQYF.

The rearrangement joins TRBV6-1 to TRBJ2-3; D perhaps matches TRBD2 (6 bases). CDR1 is MNHNS and CDR2 is SASEGT in the germline V gene. The CDR3 is 16 amino acids. The CDR3 nucleotides read TGTGCTAACAGTGAAAGGCGGGGTCTTCGCACAGATACGCAGTATTTT. The encoded protein is CANSERRGLRTDTQYF.

As regards this clonotype: The final CDR3 position lacks the conserved phenylalanine or tryptophan, pointing to a likely read error. The chain has TRBV11-2 and TRBJ2-7; TRBD2 matches at 8 bases. This CDR3 spans 16 amino acids. CDR1 SGHAT and CDR2 FQNNGV come from the germline V gene. J lost 2 bases, V lost 6 bases, and 12 bases had no gene match. CDR3 sequence reads: CASRAGAGEGPYEQYS. CDR3 DNA sequence: TGTGCCAGCAGGGCGGGAGCGGGGGAAGGACCCTACGAGCAGTACTCC.

Remarks on this clonotype: The CDR3 does not close with the conserved phenylalanine or tryptophan, likely indicating a read error. The gene calls are TRBV28 and TRBJ1-5; D gene unclear. The CDR3 is 13 residues long. Germline V gene data show CDR1 as MDHEN and CDR2 as SYDVKM. The CDR3 loop reads CTSSLSGLKPQHV. CDR3 coding DNA: TGTACCAGCAGTTTATCGGGCTTGAAACCCCAGCATGTT.

Of note for this clonotype: The junction does not match germline at one end; this may be a read error. The chain recombines TRBV7-9 with TRBJ2-7; 7 positions agree with TRBD2. Germline V gene sequence: CDR1 SEHNR, CDR2 FQNEAQ (reference sequence). The length of the CDR3 is 12 residues. This CDR3 reads CANSLGLAELYF. CDR3 in DNA: TGTGCCAACAGCCTCGGGCTAGCGGAGCTGTACTTC.

Regarding this clonotype: The conserved final phenylalanine or tryptophan is absent from the CDR3, which likely points to a read error. The chain combines TRBV11-1 with TRBJ1-6, with D tentatively TRBD1 (5 bases). Germline CDR1 SGHAT, CDR2 FQDESV (reference sequence). This CDR3 region has 13 residues. CDR3 bases: TGTGCCAGTAGCCGGACACTGGTTTCACTCCTCCACTCT. This sequence encodes CASSRTLVSLLHS.

About this clonotype itself: As the CDR3 is not closed by the conserved phenylalanine or tryptophan, this likely results from a read error. The V and J genes are TRBV11-2 and TRBJ2-5, with D maybe TRBD1 (6 bases). Germline-derived CDR1 and CDR2 are SGHAT and FQNNGV. This CDR3 comprises 14 residues. CDR3 loop: CAGSFRGGQETQYL. The DNA of the CDR3 is TGTGCCGGCAGTTTTAGAGGGGGACAAGAGACCCAGTACCTC.

On this clonotype itself: An end of the junction differs from the germline gene, which may be a read error. The rearrangement links TRBV6-1 to TRBJ2-7, with a tentative D call TRBD2 (6 bases). CDR1 and CDR2 (germline): MNHNS, SASEGT. The CDR3 has 15 residues. CDR3 sequence (DNA): TGTGCCTGCAGCTGGAAAACGGGAGAGGTCTACGAGCAGTACTTC. This translates into CACSWKTGEVYEQYF.

In the case of this clonotype: The final CDR3 position lacks the conserved phenylalanine or tryptophan, pointing to a likely read error. The J gene is TRBJ1-1, the V gene TRBV11-2; D not certain. Germline V gene lookup returns CDR1 SGHAT and CDR2 FQNNGV. V lost 6 bases and J lost 4, with 18 bases in between. This CDR3 spans 15 amino acids. The CDR3 bases are TGTGCCAGCAGTGGTAACCTTAAAGTGAGCACTGAAGCTTTCCTT. The encoded protein is CASSGNLKVSTEAFL.

This clonotype has just one count. Mismatch with germline at one junction end may stem from a read error. The rearrangement joins TRBV5-6 to TRBJ2-3; TRBD1 or TRBD2 may be the D gene (5 bases each). The CDR3 has 18 amino acids. Germline CDR1 is SGHDT and CDR2 is YYEEEE. CDR3 region: CARSLAAGREGRKDTQYF. The CDR3 DNA reads as TGTGCCAGAAGCTTGGCAGCAGGGCGAGAGGGCCGTAAAGATACGCAGTATTTT.

Comment on this clonotype: At one of its ends the junction is not consistent with the germline gene, which may arise from a read error. The genes are TRBV5-4 and TRBJ2-7, with D tentatively TRBD1 or TRBD2 (5 bases each). CDR1 SGHNT and CDR2 YYREEE come from the germline V gene (reference sequence). This CDR3 contains 14 residues. As DNA, the CDR3 is TGTACCAGCAGCTTAGGGACCGACACCTACGAGCAGTACTTT. Translating it yields CTSSLGTDTYEQYF.

This clonotype was observed at least ten times. This may come from a read error, since a much larger clone is one base off. The conserved phenylalanine or tryptophan is not found at the CDR3 terminus, so this likely reflects a read error. The rearrangement links TRBV10-3 to TRBJ2-7; D is perhaps TRBD1 (5 bases). The CDR3 covers 13 residues. The V gene lost 11 bases and the J gene lost 2 bases, with 16 bases spanning the gap. Germline V gene sequence: CDR1 ENHRY, CDR2 SYGVKD. This CDR3 reads CASQTGSPYEQYL. CDR3 DNA sequence: TGTGCCTCCCAAACAGGTTCCCCCTACGAGCAGTACCTC.

The rearrangement uses TRBV28 and TRBJ2-1; 8 bases line up with TRBD2. Germline assignment: CDR1 MDHEN and CDR2 SYDVKM. The length of the CDR3 is 13 residues. CDR3 DNA: TGTGCTAGCTGGATACGGGGGGGCTATGAGCAGTTCTTC. Protein product: CASWIRGGYEQFF.

A remark on this clonotype: Since a much larger clone is just one base distant, this may be a read error. The chain couples TRBV15 to TRBJ2-5; D is unresolved. This CDR3 region has 13 residues. Trimming shortened V by 2 bases and J by 5 bases, and 9 bases separated the two germline ends. From germline, CDR1 is LNHNV and CDR2 YYDKDF (reference sequence). The CDR3 loop is CATSRNQRETQYF. The DNA of the CDR3 is TGTGCCACCAGCAGAAATCAACGGGAGACCCAGTACTTC.